In this sample, the clone carrying this T cell receptor (beta chain) turned up once. The data are from a study of blood T cell repertoires in COVID-19. Under the authors' procedure: It was from reference gene primer amplification that nucleated cell counts were estimated. TCRdb keeps only in-frame clones here, not all; method: immunoSEQ multiplex PCR. V and J calls and clone size follow that table, whereas D and trimming were derived from the DNA. The repertoire holds around 260,000 clones, with 75% to 90% as singletons. V shed 7 bases and J 4 bases; nucleotides not matched to a gene: 8. This CDR3 comprises 13 residues. Germline CDR1 and CDR2: SQVTM and ANQGSEA.

The chain has TRBV29-1 and TRBJ1-1; 8 bases agree with TRBD1. Sequences were obtained from peripheral blood. The TCR originated in a man between 60 and 70 years old who had recovered from COVID-19. CDR3 sequence reads: CSATGGRGTEAFF. CDR3 nucleotide sequence: TGCAGCGCAACAGGGGGACGAGGCACTGAAGCTTTCTTT.